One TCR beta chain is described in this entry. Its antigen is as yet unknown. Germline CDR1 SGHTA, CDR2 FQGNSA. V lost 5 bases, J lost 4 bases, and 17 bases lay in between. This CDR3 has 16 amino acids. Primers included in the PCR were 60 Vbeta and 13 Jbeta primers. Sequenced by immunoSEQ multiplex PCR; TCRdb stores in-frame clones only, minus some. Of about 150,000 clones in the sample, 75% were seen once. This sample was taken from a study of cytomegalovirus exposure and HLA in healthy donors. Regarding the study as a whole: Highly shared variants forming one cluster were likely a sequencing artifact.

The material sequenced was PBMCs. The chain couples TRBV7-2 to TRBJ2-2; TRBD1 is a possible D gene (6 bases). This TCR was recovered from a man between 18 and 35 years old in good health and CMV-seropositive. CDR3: CASSHRQDTGTGELFF. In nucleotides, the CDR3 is TGTGCCAGCAGCCATAGACAGGACACGGGCACCGGGGAGCTGTTTTTT.